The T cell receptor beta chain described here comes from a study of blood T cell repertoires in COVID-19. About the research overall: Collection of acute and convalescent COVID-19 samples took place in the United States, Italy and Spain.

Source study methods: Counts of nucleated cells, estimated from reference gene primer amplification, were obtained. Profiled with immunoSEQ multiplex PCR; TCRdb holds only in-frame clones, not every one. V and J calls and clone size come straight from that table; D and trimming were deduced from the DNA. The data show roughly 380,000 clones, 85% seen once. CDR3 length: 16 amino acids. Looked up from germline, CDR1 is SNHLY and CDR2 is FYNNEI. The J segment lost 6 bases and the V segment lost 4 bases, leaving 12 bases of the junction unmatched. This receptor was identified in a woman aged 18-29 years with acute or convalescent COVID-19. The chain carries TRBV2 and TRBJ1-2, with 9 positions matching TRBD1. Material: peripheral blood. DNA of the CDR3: TGTGCCAGCAGTGCACTTAAGACAGGGGGTTCGAATGGCTACACCTTC. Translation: CASSALKTGGSNGYTF.